This is a list of T cell receptor beta chains from one sample in a study of blood T cells in healthy people across ages. TCRdb processed the 5' RACE reads anew with MiXCR; each CDR3 protein has one entry. The data contain 1.5 million to 2 million distinct CDR3 sequences, around half of them singletons. The sequenced sample consisted of blood. Receptor source: a woman aged 35 to 49 in good health. The CDR3 runs from the conserved cysteine through the conserved F or W. D genes are given only for firm matches. Size is stated for part of the rows, as once, few or many counts, or as a class when the clone is expanded.

j_gene | v_gene | d_gene | abundance | CDR3aa | CDR3nt
TRBJ2-1 | TRBV12-5 | TRBD2 | few | CASGLYGLAGVYNEQFF | TGTGCTAGTGGTTTGTACGGACTAGCGGGGGTGTACAATGAGCAGTTCTTC
TRBJ2-1 | TRBV20-1 | TRBD2 | - | CSAGSGGTSLSYNEQFF | TGCAGTGCTGGTAGCGGGGGGACCTCCCTCTCCTACAATGAGCAGTTCTTC
TRBJ2-1 | TRBV6-6 | - | few | CASSYVGYERFF | TGTGCCAGCAGTTACGTAGGTTATGAGCGGTTCTTC
TRBJ1-2 | TRBV6-2/TRBV6-3 | - | - | CASSVGQYGYTF | TGTGCCAGCAGTGTGGGACAATATGGCTACACCTTC
TRBJ1-1 | TRBV20-1 | - | - | CSAHLGGETEAFF | TGCAGTGCTCACTTGGGGGGCGAGACTGAAGCTTTCTTT
TRBJ2-5 | TRBV20-1 | - | - | CSKTDGARAEETQYF | TGCAGTAAGACCGACGGAGCGCGAGCCGAAGAGACCCAGTACTTC
TRBJ2-1 | TRBV5-1 | - | few | CASSLEGQPYNEQFF | TGCGCCAGCAGTTTGGAGGGACAGCCCTACAATGAGCAGTTCTTC
TRBJ2-1 | TRBV24-1 | - | - | CATSDSGHPSIEQFF | TGTGCCACCAGTGATTCGGGACACCCGTCAATAGAGCAGTTCTTC
TRBJ2-3 | TRBV20-1 | - | - | CSAPFQGGDTQYF | TGCAGTGCTCCGTTCCAGGGAGGAGATACGCAGTATTTT
TRBJ2-3 | TRBV2 | TRBD2 | few | CASSPWTSGGTDTQYF | TGTGCCAGCAGTCCTTGGACTAGCGGGGGCACAGATACGCAGTATTTT
TRBJ2-5 | TRBV2 | - | - | CASSESGGRGETQYF | TGTGCCAGCAGTGAAAGTGGGGGGAGAGGAGAGACCCAGTACTTC
TRBJ2-1 | TRBV2 | - | - | CASLDNEQFF | TGTGCCAGCCTTGACAATGAGCAGTTCTTC
TRBJ2-5 | TRBV20-1 | TRBD2 | few | CSAERRGGGSETQYF | TGCAGTGCTGAACGGCGGGGGGGCGGATCCGAGACCCAGTACTTC
TRBJ2-7 | TRBV27 | - | - | CASSFGVTYYEQYF | TGTGCCAGCAGTTTTGGGGTTACCTATTACGAGCAGTACTTC
TRBJ2-1 | TRBV4-2 | TRBD2 | - | CASSQQTSGVINEQFF | TGTGCCAGCAGCCAACAGACTAGCGGGGTAATCAATGAGCAGTTCTTC
TRBJ2-3 | TRBV27 | - | - | CASSLQRTTSTDTQYF | TGTGCCAGCAGTCTCCAGAGGACTACTAGCACAGATACGCAGTATTTT
TRBJ2-5 | TRBV6-5 | TRBD2 | - | CASSGLAGAGGKTQYF | TGTGCCAGCAGCGGACTAGCGGGGGCCGGAGGAAAGACCCAGTACTTC
TRBJ2-3 | TRBV24-1 | - | - | CATSAQGRTDTQYF | TGTGCCACCAGTGCCCAGGGGCGCACAGATACGCAGTATTTT
TRBJ1-5 | TRBV6-6 | TRBD1 | few | CASSPQGGGNQPQHF | TGTGCCAGCAGTCCCCAGGGGGGTGGCAATCAGCCCCAGCATTTT
TRBJ2-7 | TRBV5-1 | - | few | CASSLLQGGEQYF | TGCGCCAGCAGCTTACTCCAGGGGGGCGAGCAGTACTTC
TRBJ1-2 | TRBV4-3 | TRBD1 | - | CASSQESGRGHGYTF | TGCGCCAGCAGCCAAGAGTCGGGAAGGGGGCATGGCTACACCTTC
TRBJ2-1 | TRBV7-6 | TRBD2 | - | CASSPGLAGGLVLNNEQFF | TGTGCCAGCAGCCCGGGACTAGCGGGGGGGTTGGTGTTAAACAATGAGCAGTTCTTC
TRBJ2-6 | TRBV7-6 | TRBD2 | few | CASSLDSSGGSGANVLTF | TGTGCCAGCAGCTTAGACTCTAGCGGGGGGTCTGGGGCCAACGTCCTGACTTTC
TRBJ2-6 | TRBV7-2 | - | few | CASSLTPRPGAIGTGANVLTF | TGTGCCAGCAGCCTAACCCCTCGTCCGGGGGCTATAGGAACTGGGGCCAACGTCCTGACTTTC
TRBJ2-3 | TRBV4-2 | TRBD2 | few | CASSQDGGGKDTQYF | TGTGCCAGCAGCCAAGATGGGGGAGGGAAGGATACGCAGTATTTT
TRBJ2-7 | TRBV20-1 | TRBD1 | few | CSARMTGGTTEQYF | TGCAGTGCTAGGATGACAGGGGGTACTACGGAGCAGTACTTC
TRBJ2-7 | TRBV6-2/TRBV6-3 | TRBD2 | - | CASSYPSGLTGGLSYERYF | TGTGCCAGCAGTTACCCGTCCGGTTTGACGGGGGGGCTCTCCTACGAGCGGTACTTC
TRBJ2-1 | TRBV9 | - | few | CASSVGYGGPNNEQFF | TGTGCCAGCAGCGTAGGGTACGGGGGACCAAACAATGAGCAGTTCTTC
TRBJ2-6 | TRBV28 | - | few | CASSSSHLSGANVLTF | TGTGCCAGCAGTTCGTCCCACCTCTCTGGGGCCAACGTCCTGACTTTC
TRBJ2-1 | TRBV7-2 | - | - | CASRSQGREQFF | TGTGCCAGCAGATCTCAGGGGAGAGAGCAGTTCTTC
TRBJ2-1 | TRBV4-2 | TRBD2 | once | CASSRGLALGDNEQFF | TGTGCCAGCAGCCGGGGACTAGCCTTAGGGGACAATGAGCAGTTCTTC
TRBJ2-3 | TRBV7-2 | TRBD1 | few | CASSPDRDVADTQYF | TGTGCCAGCAGTCCCGACAGGGATGTGGCAGATACGCAGTATTTT
TRBJ2-1 | TRBV7-6 | TRBD2 | - | CASSYTSGRGNEQFF | TGTGCCAGCAGCTATACTAGCGGGAGGGGGAATGAGCAGTTCTTC
TRBJ2-6 | TRBV9 | - | - | CASSVGRSSGANALTF | TGTGCCAGCAGCGTAGGTCGGAGCTCTGGGGCCAACGCCCTGACTTTC
TRBJ1-1 | TRBV9 | - | - | CASSADQSRTTEAFF | TGTGCCAGCAGCGCCGACCAATCCCGGACCACTGAAGCTTTCTTT
TRBJ1-2 | TRBV5-1 | - | many | CASSLAGINYGYTF | TGTGCCAGCAGCTTAGCGGGCATTAACTATGGCTACACCTTC
TRBJ1-4 | TRBV12-3/TRBV12-4 | TRBD1 | - | CASSRQGGDEELFF | TGTGCCAGCAGCAGACAGGGGGGGGATGAAGAACTGTTTTTT
TRBJ2-7 | TRBV3-1 | TRBD2 | few | CASSPSGRTYEQYF | TGTGCCAGCAGCCCCAGCGGGAGAACCTACGAGCAGTACTTC
TRBJ2-5 | TRBV27 | TRBD1 | - | CASSFGRGQADQETQYF | TGTGCCAGCAGTTTTGGTCGGGGACAGGCGGACCAAGAGACCCAGTACTTC
TRBJ1-6 | TRBV7-2 | TRBD1 | - | CASSLLNPGQLHNSPLHF | TGTGCCAGCAGCTTACTAAACCCGGGACAGCTCCATAATTCACCCCTCCACTTT
TRBJ1-4 | TRBV7-2 | - | - | CASSQLGTAVNEKLFF | TGTGCCAGCAGCCAACTCGGGACCGCAGTTAATGAAAAACTGTTTTTT
TRBJ1-2 | TRBV28 | - | - | CASREGGAKHPYGYTF | TGTGCCAGCAGGGAGGGTGGGGCAAAACACCCGTATGGCTACACCTTC
TRBJ2-2 | TRBV5-6 | TRBD1 | - | CASSQGGPGTGELFF | TGTGCCAGCAGCCAAGGGGGCCCGGGCACCGGGGAGCTGTTTTTT
TRBJ1-6 | TRBV27 | TRBD1 | - | CASKTGTGANSPLHF | TGTGCCAGCAAGACGGGGACAGGGGCTAATTCACCCCTCCACTTT
TRBJ1-2 | TRBV9 | TRBD1 | - | CASSEPVVAGTAYGYTF | TGTGCCAGCAGCGAGCCAGTCGTTGCCGGGACAGCCTATGGCTACACCTTC
TRBJ2-7 | TRBV28 | TRBD1 | - | CASSLPSGTGDYNEQYF | TGTGCCAGCAGTTTACCATCCGGGACAGGGGACTACAATGAGCAGTACTTC
TRBJ2-1 | TRBV28 | - | - | CASRGRVRGEQFF | TGTGCCAGCAGAGGTAGGGTTCGGGGTGAGCAGTTCTTC
TRBJ2-1 | TRBV10-2 | TRBD1 | - | CASSRTGSGDEQFF | TGCGCCAGCAGCCGGACAGGGTCGGGCGATGAGCAGTTCTTC
TRBJ2-3 | TRBV5-1 | - | - | CASSPNTGDYTDTQYF | TGCGCCAGCAGCCCGAATACAGGAGATTACACAGATACGCAGTATTTT
TRBJ2-7 | TRBV6-5 | TRBD1 | few | CASSYLNRGRNEQYF | TGTGCCAGCAGTTACTTGAACAGGGGGCGGAACGAGCAGTACTTC
TRBJ2-6 | TRBV7-2 | - | few | CASSLVGHISGANVLTF | TGTGCCAGCAGCTTAGTGGGACATATCTCTGGGGCCAACGTCCTGACTTTC
TRBJ2-7 | TRBV6-5 | TRBD1 | - | CASSSDRVGDEQYF | TGTGCCAGCAGTTCGGACAGGGTCGGCGACGAGCAGTACTTC
TRBJ2-3 | TRBV29-1 | - | few | CSGTPGGGDTQYF | TGCAGCGGGACGCCCGGGGGTGGAGATACGCAGTATTTT
TRBJ2-1 | TRBV6-5 | - | few | CASSYRLLVGYNEQFF | TGTGCCAGCAGTTACCGTTTACTAGTGGGCTACAATGAGCAGTTCTTC